The 30 T cell receptor beta chains given below trace back to one sample, sequenced in a study of T-cell memory formation after mild COVID-19. TCRdb reprocessed the 5' RACE reads via MiXCR and lists one record per CDR3 protein. This sample has about 49,000 distinct CDR3 sequences, with under 7.5% found just once. The material sequenced was PBMCs or a T cell subset sorted from them (not recorded which). Receptors originate from a man aged 18 to 30 who had mild COVID-19 (a few samples of this study predate the infection). Cell type and time point are not known.

A few counts support this clonotype. This chain joins TRBV29-1 and TRBJ2-7, with a weak D call TRBD1 (6 bases). Germline V gene lookup returns CDR1 SQVTM and CDR2 ANQGSEA. The CDR3 has 15 residues. V was trimmed by 4 bases and J by 1 base, leaving 17 bases between them. The CDR3 nucleotides are TGCAGCGTTGGCGGGTCCAGGGGAAGATCCTACGAGCAGTACTTC. This sequence encodes CSVGGSRGRSYEQYF.

This clonotype occurred a few times. V is TRBV20-1 and J is TRBJ1-2; 7 nucleotides line up with TRBD1. Unmatched junction bases numbered 10, after V lost 5 bases and J lost 4 bases. Germline-derived CDR1 and CDR2 are DFQATT and SNEGSKA (reference sequence). This CDR3 has 14 residues. The CDR3 sequence: CSAGGTAEIYGYTF. The CDR3 nucleotides read TGCAGTGCTGGGGGGACAGCCGAGATCTATGGCTACACCTTC.

This clonotype was counted at least ten times. The chain carries TRBV7-2 and TRBJ2-7, with no clear D. Trimming pared 7 bases from V and 3 bases from J, leaving 19 bases between. Looked up from germline, CDR1 is SGHTA and CDR2 is FQGNSA. The CDR3 contains 15 residues. CDR3 DNA sequence: TGTGCCAGCACCGTCCGAGAAGGCGCGTTCTACGAGCAGTACTTC. It translates to CASTVREGAFYEQYF.

Ten or more counts support this clonotype. The chain combines TRBV3-1 with TRBJ2-3; D is uncertain. Trimming removed 0 bases at V and 8 bases at J, with 9 bases between. CDR3 length: 13 amino acids. CDR1 and CDR2 from the germline V gene are LGHDT and YNNKEL (reference sequence). The CDR3 region is CASSQERTGTQYF. In DNA form, the CDR3 reads TGTGCCAGCAGCCAAGAAAGGACCGGTACGCAGTATTTT.

This clonotype came up a few times. The rearrangement links TRBV20-1 to TRBJ2-1, with 8 bases fitting TRBD1. CDR3 length equals 15 residues. V was clipped by 1 base and J by 3 bases; unmatched bases: 5. Germline V gene data show CDR1 as DFQATT and CDR2 as SNEGSKA (reference sequence). The CDR3 sequence is CSARGDRSYYNEQFF. DNA for the CDR3: TGCAGTGCTAGAGGGGACAGGAGCTACTACAATGAGCAGTTCTTC.

Remarks on this clonotype: This may be a read error: a much more frequent sequence differs by one nucleotide. The rearrangement joins TRBV7-8 to TRBJ1-5; D is uncertain. Germline V gene lookup returns CDR1 SGHVS and CDR2 FQNEAQ. The CDR3 loop spans 14 amino acids. CDR3 sequence reads: CASSSAGGNQPQNF. The CDR3 DNA follows: TGTGCCAGCAGCTCGGCGGGTGGGAATCAGCCCCAGAATTTT. The whole variable domain, filled in from reference TRBV7-8 and TRBJ1-5, reads GAGVSQSPRYKVAKRGQDVALRCDPISGHVSLFWYQQALGQGPEFLTYFQNEAQLDKSGLPSDRFFAERPEGSVSTLKIQRTQQEDSAVYLCASSSAGGNQPQNFGDGTRLSIL.

This clonotype turned up a few times. The gene calls are TRBV7-2 and TRBJ2-7; D gene ambiguous. Germline CDR1 reads SGHTA; CDR2 reads FQGNSA. This CDR3 is 14 amino acids long. V was trimmed by 7 bases and J by 3 bases, leaving 16 bases between them. The CDR3 DNA reads as TGTGCCAGCACTGGGAAACTTCAGAGCTACGAGCAGTACTTC. Encoded protein: CASTGKLQSYEQYF.

This clonotype has ten or more counts. V usage is TRBV7-9 and J usage is TRBJ2-5, with 11 bases identical to TRBD2. This CDR3 region has 15 residues. With V trimmed by 5 bases and J by 1 base, 3 bases remained unmatched. Looked up from germline, CDR1 is SEHNR and CDR2 is FQNEAQ (reference sequence). The CDR3: CASSPTSGGQETQYF. CDR3 nucleotide sequence: TGTGCCAGCAGCCCAACTAGCGGGGGCCAAGAGACCCAGTACTTC.

This clonotype was seen a handful of times. The genes are TRBV6-2 or TRBV6-3 and TRBJ2-3; TRBD2 matches at 7 bases. This CDR3 spans 13 amino acids. CDR1 is MNHEY, CDR2 SVGEGT, per germline. The trim removed 6 bases at V and 4 bases at J, leaving 4 bases unmatched. The CDR3 DNA reads TGTGCCAGCAGACCCACTAGCGCAGATACGCAGTATTTT. It encodes CASRPTSADTQYF.

The gene calls are TRBV14 and TRBJ1-3; D gene uncertain. The CDR3 totals 14 residues. Germline CDR1 and CDR2: SGHDN and FVKESK. V was cut by 2 bases and J by 5 bases, with 10 bases left in between. DNA of the CDR3: TGTGCCAGCAGCCAATCGGTCCTCAGAAACACCATATATTTT. Protein sequence: CASSQSVLRNTIYF.

Remarks on this clonotype: Possible read error: a much larger clone is one base away. This rearrangement joins TRBV7-8 to TRBJ1-1, with D possibly matching TRBD1 (5 bases). The CDR3 has 16 residues. Per germline, CDR1 SGHVS and CDR2 FQNEAQ. The CDR3 DNA is TGTGCCAGCAGCTTAGTTCCAGGGCTTATCCTCACTGAAGCTTTATTT. It is translated as CASSLVPGLILTEALF.

Ten or more counts support this clonotype. The chain carries TRBV24-1 and TRBJ2-3, with 8 bases aligning to TRBD1. This CDR3 spans 14 amino acids. V dropped 5 bases and J dropped 2; count of bases not matched to a gene: 2. Germline V gene lookup returns CDR1 KGHDR and CDR2 SFDVKD. In DNA form, the CDR3 reads TGTGCCACCAGTGGGGACAGGACCACAGATACGCAGTATTTT. This translates into CATSGDRTTDTQYF.

The chain links TRBV7-2 to TRBJ1-2; D perhaps matches TRBD1 (5 bases). Germline V gives CDR1 SGHTA, CDR2 FQGNSA. The CDR3 has 16 amino acids. The V gene lost 3 bases and the J gene lost 1 base, with 15 bases spanning the gap. CDR3 amino acids: CASSLGGTGRNYGYTF. For the CDR3, the DNA is TGTGCCAGCAGCTTGGGAGGGACGGGCCGTAACTATGGCTACACCTTC.

The rearrangement uses TRBV28 and TRBJ2-3; D is perhaps TRBD1 (7 bases). Germline CDR1 MDHEN, CDR2 SYDVKM. With 3 bases removed from V and 4 bases from J, the gap between germline ends came to 20 bases. The CDR3 totals 17 residues. The CDR3 loop is CASSFPHWTGGADTQYF. Written as DNA, the CDR3 is TGTGCCAGCAGTTTCCCCCATTGGACAGGCGGGGCAGATACGCAGTATTTT.

The rearrangement uses TRBV6-5 and TRBJ1-2, with D maybe TRBD1 (6 bases). Germline V lookup: CDR1 MNHEY, CDR2 SVGAGI. CDR3 size: 15 residues. V was shortened by 0 bases and J by 5 bases, with 13 bases between the two germline ends. CDR3 DNA: TGTGCCAGCAGTTACTCGTCCAGGGGTGGGTATGGCTACACCTTC. This translates into CASSYSSRGGYGYTF.

This clonotype has ten or more counts. The chain employs TRBV5-1 and TRBJ2-7, with a possible D match to TRBD1 (5 bases). The CDR3 loop spans 14 amino acids. The germline V and J ends were trimmed by 1 base and 4 bases, with 12 bases remaining between them. Germline V gene data show CDR1 as SGHRS and CDR2 as YFSETQ. The DNA for the CDR3 is TGCGCCAGCAGCTTGCTAGACAGCTTATACGAGCAGTACTTC. Translated: CASSLLDSLYEQYF.

J is TRBJ1-6 and V is TRBV7-9, with D uncertain. Germline CDR1 reads SEHNR; CDR2 reads FQNEAQ (reference sequence). CDR3 length: 15 amino acids. V lost 1 base and J 5 bases, leaving 9 bases between the germline ends. The CDR3: CASSLGGRNNSPLHF. In DNA form, the CDR3 reads TGTGCCAGCAGCTTAGGTGGACGGAATAATTCACCCCTCCACTTT.

This clonotype was seen a handful of times. The chain employs TRBV11-2 and TRBJ2-7, with D hard to call. This CDR3 contains 14 residues. The V gene's germline CDR1 is SGHAT and CDR2 FQNNGV. V was trimmed by 2 bases and J by 3 bases, leaving 11 bases between them. CDR3 sequence (DNA): TGTGCCAGCAGCTTATTCGGTTCCGGCTACGAGCAGTACGTC. Translated: CASSLFGSGYEQYV.

This clonotype has only a few counts. V usage is TRBV3-1 and J usage is TRBJ2-1; 10 bases are shared with TRBD1. The J segment lost 4 bases and the V segment lost 5 bases, leaving 5 bases of the junction unmatched. Per germline, CDR1 LGHDT and CDR2 YNNKEL (reference sequence). The CDR3 totals 15 residues. The CDR3 here is CASSGTGDGYNEQFF. CDR3 coding DNA: TGTGCCAGCAGCGGGACAGGGGATGGGTACAATGAGCAGTTCTTC.

This clonotype was detected ten times or more. This sequence joins TRBV4-3 and TRBJ2-3; a weak D match, TRBD1 (5 bases). The ends were cut back, 1 base at V and 1 base at J, with 9 bases in the middle. Germline-derived CDR1 and CDR2 are LGHNA and YSLEER. This CDR3 comprises 15 residues. CDR3 coding DNA: TGCGCCAGCAGCCAAGTTACAGGCCGCACAGATACGCAGTATTTT. Residues: CASSQVTGRTDTQYF.

This clonotype occurred a few times. The V call is TRBV29-1, the J call TRBJ2-3; the match to TRBD2 covers 7 bases. Germline V lookup: CDR1 SQVTM, CDR2 ANQGSEA. This CDR3 region has 15 residues. Unmatched junction bases numbered 8, after V lost 5 bases and J lost 0 bases. The DNA of the CDR3 is TGCAGCGTTTCTCCGACTAGCAGAAGCACAGATACGCAGTATTTT. It specifies CSVSPTSRSTDTQYF.

Many counts were recorded for this clonotype. The chain joins TRBV4-3 to TRBJ2-1, with D unresolved. There are 15 residues in the CDR3. Per the germline V gene, CDR1 is LGHNA and CDR2 is YSLEER. Trimming pared 0 bases from V and 0 bases from J, leaving 6 bases between. The DNA for the CDR3 is TGCGCCAGCAGCCAAGAACAGAGCTCCTACAATGAGCAGTTCTTC. This codes for CASSQEQSSYNEQFF.

This clonotype was counted ten times or more. The V and J genes are TRBV12-3 or TRBV12-4 and TRBJ1-6, with 7 bases that match TRBD1. The CDR3 is 13 amino acids. V lost 6 bases and J lost 7; bases outside the gene matches: 3. The CDR3 DNA reads TGTGCCAGCAGCGGGACAGCGAATTCACCCCTCCACTTT. This translates into CASSGTANSPLHF.

This clonotype was seen a handful of times. The rearrangement joins TRBV7-8 to TRBJ1-6; TRBD1 aligns across 7 bases. The CDR3 contains 15 residues. J was trimmed by 8 bases and V by 3 bases; bases with no gene match: 7. The germline CDR1 and CDR2 sequences are SGHVS and FQNEAQ. The chain's CDR3 is CASSFRTGGDSPLHF. As DNA, the CDR3 is TGTGCCAGCAGCTTTCGGACAGGAGGGGATTCACCCCTCCACTTT.

This clonotype was seen many times. The chain is built from TRBV5-1 and TRBJ2-3; unclear D gene. The CDR3 contains 13 residues. Germline-derived CDR1 and CDR2 are SGHRS and YFSETQ. V dropped 1 base and J dropped 1 base, with 4 bases sitting between them. CDR3 in amino acids: CASSLKGTDTQYF. The DNA of the CDR3 is TGCGCCAGCAGCTTGAAGGGCACAGATACGCAGTATTTT.

This clonotype has ten or more counts. The chain has TRBV20-1 and TRBJ2-5; 9 bases line up with TRBD2. Germline CDR1 and CDR2: DFQATT and SNEGSKA (reference sequence). The CDR3 consists of 16 residues. Written as DNA, the CDR3 is TGCAGCTCACTAGACTGGAAGCGGGGGGCCCAAGAGACCCAGTACTTC. Translating gives CSSLDWKRGAQETQYF.

This clonotype was observed a handful of times. V usage is TRBV7-9 and J usage is TRBJ2-5; perhaps TRBD2 as D (6 bases). Germline V lookup: CDR1 SEHNR, CDR2 FQNEAQ (reference sequence). V was clipped by 6 bases and J by 1 base, with 12 bases between them. CDR3 length equals 14 residues. The CDR3 region has the DNA TGTGCCAGCAGGGAGGGGACGGTCCAAGAGACCCAGTACTTC. As protein: CASREGTVQETQYF.

This clonotype was picked up many times. The chain uses TRBV7-9 and TRBJ2-7, with TRBD1 identical over 11 bases. The trim removed 4 bases at V and 6 bases at J, leaving 5 bases unmatched. The CDR3 is made up of 14 amino acids. CDR1 is SEHNR, CDR2 FQNEAQ, per germline (reference sequence). The CDR3 DNA sequence: TGTGCCAGCAGCTCCAGGGACAGGGGGGCCGAGCAGTACTTC. This codes for CASSSRDRGAEQYF.

This clonotype was detected only a few times. The chain recombines TRBV18 with TRBJ1-4; weak D call: TRBD1 (6 bases). The CDR3 is 17 amino acids. Germline V lookup: CDR1 KGHSH, CDR2 LQKENI. The V gene lost 2 bases and the J gene lost 7 bases, with 20 bases spanning the gap. The DNA of the CDR3 is TGTGCCAGCTCACCATCACGACAGGCCGGGCGTTCTGAAAAACTGTTTTTT. This encodes CASSPSRQAGRSEKLFF.

V is TRBV7-3 and J is TRBJ2-1, with D perhaps matching TRBD2 (6 bases). Germline CDR1 SGHTA, CDR2 FQGTGA. The ends were cut back, 10 bases at V and 10 bases at J, with 8 bases in the middle. This CDR3 region has 9 residues. DNA of the CDR3: TGTGCCACTGCGGGGGAGCAGTTCTTC. The encoded protein is CATAGEQFF.